Listed below are T cell receptor beta chains from one sample, sequenced in a study of blood T cells in healthy people across ages. MiXCR was run by TCRdb on the 5' RACE reads, yielding one entry per CDR3 protein. The table lists about 640,000 distinct CDR3 sequences, roughly 58% of them singletons. Sequenced material: blood. Every receptor here comes from a man aged 55 to 70 in good health. CDR3s include the opening cysteine and the closing phenylalanine or tryptophan. The order of the fields is CDR3 length, V gene, D gene, J gene, clone size, CDR3 protein, CDR3 DNA. A D gene is named only where the DNA matches it firmly. Not every row has a clone size; where given, it reads once, few, many or a size class.

cdr3_length: 14; v_call: TRBV11-2; d_call: TRBD2; j_call: TRBJ2-5; clone_size: -; cdr3_aa: CASSLTSGVETQYF; cdr3_nt: TGTGCCAGCAGCTTAACTAGCGGGGTTGAGACCCAGTACTTC
cdr3_length: 14; v_call: TRBV20-1; d_call: -; j_call: TRBJ1-5; clone_size: -; cdr3_aa: CSAPLGGKDQPQHF; cdr3_nt: TGCAGTGCTCCTCTCGGAGGGAAGGATCAGCCCCAGCATTTT
cdr3_length: 15; v_call: TRBV24-1; d_call: -; j_call: TRBJ2-1; clone_size: -; cdr3_aa: CATSDSGVMNNEQFF; cdr3_nt: TGTGCCACCAGTGATTCAGGGGTTATGAACAATGAGCAGTTCTTC
cdr3_length: 17; v_call: TRBV29-1; d_call: TRBD2; j_call: TRBJ2-1; clone_size: few; cdr3_aa: CSVEGTGTSGGWNEQFF; cdr3_nt: TGCAGCGTTGAAGGGACCGGGACTAGCGGGGGGTGGAATGAGCAGTTCTTC
cdr3_length: 15; v_call: TRBV5-1; d_call: TRBD2; j_call: TRBJ2-1; clone_size: -; cdr3_aa: CASSFIAGAHNEQFF; cdr3_nt: TGCGCCAGCAGCTTCATAGCGGGGGCCCACAATGAGCAGTTCTTC
cdr3_length: 12; v_call: TRBV29-1; d_call: TRBD1; j_call: TRBJ1-2; clone_size: -; cdr3_aa: CSVPGTGDGYTF; cdr3_nt: TGCAGCGTTCCCGGGACAGGCGACGGCTACACCTTC
cdr3_length: 16; v_call: TRBV12-3/TRBV12-4; d_call: TRBD1; j_call: TRBJ1-4; clone_size: -; cdr3_aa: CASSPRTGVYNEKLFF; cdr3_nt: TGTGCCAGCAGTCCCCGGACAGGGGTATATAATGAAAAACTGTTTTTT
cdr3_length: 16; v_call: TRBV27; d_call: -; j_call: TRBJ2-3; clone_size: few; cdr3_aa: CASRSVRGLSTDTQYF; cdr3_nt: TGTGCCAGCAGATCGGTGCGGGGGCTAAGCACAGATACGCAGTATTTT
cdr3_length: 20; v_call: TRBV29-1; d_call: -; j_call: TRBJ2-3; clone_size: -; cdr3_aa: CSAPSGLGYTFGSGTGTQYF; cdr3_nt: -
cdr3_length: 16; v_call: TRBV10-3; d_call: TRBD2; j_call: TRBJ2-1; clone_size: -; cdr3_aa: CAISVAGAGGPGEQFF; cdr3_nt: TGTGCCATCAGTGTCGCCGGGGCGGGGGGGCCCGGTGAGCAGTTCTTC
cdr3_length: 14; v_call: TRBV10-2; d_call: TRBD1; j_call: TRBJ2-7; clone_size: -; cdr3_aa: CASSQGQAIYEQYF; cdr3_nt: TGCGCCAGCAGCCAGGGACAGGCGATCTACGAGCAGTACTTC
cdr3_length: 16; v_call: TRBV4-1; d_call: -; j_call: TRBJ1-4; clone_size: -; cdr3_aa: CASSATAARANEKLFF; cdr3_nt: TGCGCCAGCAGCGCTACGGCGGCCAGAGCTAATGAAAAACTGTTTTTT
cdr3_length: 14; v_call: TRBV21-1; d_call: -; j_call: TRBJ2-7; clone_size: -; cdr3_aa: CASSKERQTYEQYF; cdr3_nt: TGTGCCAGCAGCAAAGAGCGGCAGACCTACGAGCAGTACTTC
cdr3_length: 16; v_call: TRBV5-1; d_call: TRBD1; j_call: TRBJ2-5; clone_size: -; cdr3_aa: CASSLVAGGIQETQYF; cdr3_nt: TGCGCCAGCAGCTTGGTGGCAGGGGGCATCCAAGAGACCCAGTACTTC
cdr3_length: 17; v_call: TRBV25-1; d_call: TRBD2; j_call: TRBJ2-3; clone_size: -; cdr3_aa: CASRPTWGSGRRDTQYF; cdr3_nt: TGTGCCAGCAGACCTACCTGGGGGAGCGGGAGGCGCGATACGCAGTATTTT
cdr3_length: 16; v_call: TRBV29-1; d_call: TRBD1; j_call: TRBJ2-4; clone_size: once; cdr3_aa: CSVGGGQGGTKNIQYF; cdr3_nt: TGCAGCGTGGGGGGGGGACAGGGGGGAACCAAAAACATTCAGTACTTC
cdr3_length: 13; v_call: TRBV11-2; d_call: -; j_call: TRBJ1-1; clone_size: -; cdr3_aa: CASSYRMNTEAFF; cdr3_nt: TGTGCCAGCAGTTACAGGATGAACACTGAAGCTTTCTTT
cdr3_length: 15; v_call: TRBV14; d_call: -; j_call: TRBJ2-6; clone_size: -; cdr3_aa: CASSHNRAGANVLTF; cdr3_nt: TGTGCCAGCAGCCACAACAGGGCTGGGGCCAACGTCCTGACTTTC
cdr3_length: 13; v_call: TRBV6-1; d_call: -; j_call: TRBJ2-7; clone_size: -; cdr3_aa: CASSDPGSYEQYF; cdr3_nt: TGTGCCAGCAGTGATCCGGGTTCCTACGAGCAGTACTTC
cdr3_length: 13; v_call: TRBV20-1; d_call: -; j_call: TRBJ1-1; clone_size: few; cdr3_aa: CSARSVGYTEAFF; cdr3_nt: TGCAGTGCTAGGAGTGTAGGCTACACTGAAGCTTTCTTT